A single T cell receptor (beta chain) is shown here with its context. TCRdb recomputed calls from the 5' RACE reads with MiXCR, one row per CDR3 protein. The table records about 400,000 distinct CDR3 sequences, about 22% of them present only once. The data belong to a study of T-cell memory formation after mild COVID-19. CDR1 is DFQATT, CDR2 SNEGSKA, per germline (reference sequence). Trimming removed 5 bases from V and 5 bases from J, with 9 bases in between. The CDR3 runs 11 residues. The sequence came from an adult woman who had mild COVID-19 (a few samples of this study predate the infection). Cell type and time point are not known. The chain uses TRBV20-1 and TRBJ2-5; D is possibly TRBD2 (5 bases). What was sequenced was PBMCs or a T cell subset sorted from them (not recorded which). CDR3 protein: CSARTRETQYF. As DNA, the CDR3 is TGCAGTGCTCGGACTCGCGAGACCCAGTACTTC.